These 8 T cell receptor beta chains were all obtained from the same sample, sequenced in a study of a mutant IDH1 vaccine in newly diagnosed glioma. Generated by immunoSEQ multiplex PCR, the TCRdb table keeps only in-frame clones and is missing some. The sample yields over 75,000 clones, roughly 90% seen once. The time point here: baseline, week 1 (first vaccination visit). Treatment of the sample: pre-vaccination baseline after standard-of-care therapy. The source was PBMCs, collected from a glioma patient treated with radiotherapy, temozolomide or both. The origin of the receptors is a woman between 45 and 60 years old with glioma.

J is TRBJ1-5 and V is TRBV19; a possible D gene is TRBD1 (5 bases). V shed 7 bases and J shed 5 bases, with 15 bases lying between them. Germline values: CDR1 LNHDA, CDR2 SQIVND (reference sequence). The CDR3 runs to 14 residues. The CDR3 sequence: CASTLRGLDQPQHF. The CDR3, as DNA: TGTGCCAGTACTCTCCGGGGGTTAGATCAGCCCCAGCATTTT.

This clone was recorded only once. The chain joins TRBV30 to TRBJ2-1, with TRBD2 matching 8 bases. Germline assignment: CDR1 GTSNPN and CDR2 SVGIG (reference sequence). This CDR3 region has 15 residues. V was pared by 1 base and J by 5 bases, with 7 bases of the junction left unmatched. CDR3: CAWSAPGLVNNEQFF. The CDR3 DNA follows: TGTGCCTGGAGTGCCCCGGGACTAGTTAACAATGAGCAGTTCTTC.

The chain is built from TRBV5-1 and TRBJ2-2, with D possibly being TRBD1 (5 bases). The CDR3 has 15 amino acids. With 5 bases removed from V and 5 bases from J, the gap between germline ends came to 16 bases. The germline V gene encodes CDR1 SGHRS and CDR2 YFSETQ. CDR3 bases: TGCGCCAGCAGGCGTTGGGGCGCCCGGACCGGGGAGCTGTTTTTT. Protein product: CASRRWGARTGELFF.

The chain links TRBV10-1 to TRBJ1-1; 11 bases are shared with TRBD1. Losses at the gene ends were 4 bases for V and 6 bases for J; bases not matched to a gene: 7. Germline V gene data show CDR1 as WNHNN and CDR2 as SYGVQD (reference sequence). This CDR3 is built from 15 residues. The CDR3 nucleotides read TGCGCCAGCAGTGCGAGGACAGGGGGCGCGGCTGAAGCTTTCTTT. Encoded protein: CASSARTGGAAEAFF.

The CDR3 loop is CASSFPGAPNTGELFF. The CDR3 DNA sequence: TGTGCCAGCAGTTTCCCGGGCGCTCCGAACACCGGGGAGCTGTTTTTT. This rearrangement joins TRBV28 to TRBJ2-2; no definite D call. Deletions cut 3 bases from V and 0 bases from J, with 11 bases between. The CDR3 runs to 16 residues. Looked up from germline, CDR1 is MDHEN and CDR2 is SYDVKM. Full variable domain (remainder filled in from reference TRBV28 and TRBJ2-2): DVKVTQSSRYLVKRTGEKVFLECVQDMDHENMFWYRQDPGLGLRLIYFSYDVKMKEKGDIPEGYSVSREKKERFSLILESASTNQTSMYLCASSFPGAPNTGELFFGEGSRLTVL.

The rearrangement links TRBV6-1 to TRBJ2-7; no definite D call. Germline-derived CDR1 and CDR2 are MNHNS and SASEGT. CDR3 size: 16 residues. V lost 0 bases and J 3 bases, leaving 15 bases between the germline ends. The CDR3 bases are TGTGCCAGCAGTGAAGCCAGCACCGCCTTAATCTACGAGCAGTACTTC. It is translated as CASSEASTALIYEQYF.

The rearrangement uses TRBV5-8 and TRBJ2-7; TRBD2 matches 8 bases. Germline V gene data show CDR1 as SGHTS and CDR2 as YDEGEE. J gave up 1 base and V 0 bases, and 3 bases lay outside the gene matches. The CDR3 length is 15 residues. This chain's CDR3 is CASSLAGGRSYEQYF. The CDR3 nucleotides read TGTGCCAGCAGCTTGGCGGGGGGGCGATCCTACGAGCAGTACTTC.

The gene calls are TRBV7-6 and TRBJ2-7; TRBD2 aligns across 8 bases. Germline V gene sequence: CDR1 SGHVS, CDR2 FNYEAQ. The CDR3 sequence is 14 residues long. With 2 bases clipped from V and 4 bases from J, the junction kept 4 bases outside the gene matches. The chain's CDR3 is CASSLKAGDYEQYF. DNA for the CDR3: TGTGCCAGCAGCTTAAAAGCGGGAGATTACGAGCAGTACTTC. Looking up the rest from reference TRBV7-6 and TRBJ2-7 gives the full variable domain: GAGVSQSPRYKVTKRGQDVALRCDPISGHVSLYWYRQALGQGPEFLTYFNYEAQQDKSGLPNDRFSAERPEGSISTLTIQRTEQRDSAMYRCASSLKAGDYEQYFGPGTRLTVT.